This passage covers 22 T cell receptor beta chains from one sample sequenced in a study of blood T cell repertoires in COVID-19. The assay was immunoSEQ multiplex PCR, and TCRdb's table has in-frame clones only and misses some. The table records approximately 160,000 clones, 70% to 90% of them present only once. Sequenced: peripheral blood. These receptors all come from a woman in her fifties or sixties with COVID-19, enrolled during active disease.

This clone was detected once. The chain combines TRBV6-5 with TRBJ1-3; 7 positions match TRBD1. CDR3 length equals 15 residues. V was pared by 6 bases and J by 2 bases, with 7 bases of the junction left unmatched. Germline V CDR1 and CDR2: MNHEY, SVGAGI. In DNA form, the CDR3 reads TGTGCCAGCAGCTTAAACGACAGGGCTGGAAACACCATATATTTT. This translates into CASSLNDRAGNTIYF.

The chain employs TRBV7-9 and TRBJ1-6; D remains ambiguous. Per germline, CDR1 SEHNR and CDR2 FQNEAQ (reference sequence). Trimming removed 1 base at V and 6 bases at J, with 7 bases between. This CDR3 contains 14 residues. The CDR3 nucleotides are TGTGCCAGCAGCTTAGTAGCGACTAATTCACCCCTCCACTTT. This codes for CASSLVATNSPLHF.

The CDR3: CAIRRTGGEQFF. In nucleotides, the CDR3 is TGTGCCATCAGGCGGACAGGGGGTGAGCAGTTCTTC. The V and J genes are TRBV10-3 and TRBJ2-1; 10 bases match TRBD1. Germline V gene sequence: CDR1 ENHRY, CDR2 SYGVKD. The CDR3 is made up of 12 amino acids. V dropped 6 bases and J dropped 9; count of bases not matched to a gene: 2.

For the CDR3, the DNA is TGCGCCAGCAGCTTCGGTCTTAGCGGGAGACCCGATGAGCAGTTCTTC. Protein sequence: CASSFGLSGRPDEQFF. The chain links TRBV5-1 to TRBJ2-1; 9 bases map to TRBD2. The CDR3 extends over 16 amino acids. Germline CDR1 is SGHRS and CDR2 is YFSETQ. The V and J ends lost 2 bases and 8 bases, in that order; junction bases with no gene match: 11.

J is TRBJ1-6 and V is TRBV9; D possibly corresponds to TRBD1 (5 bases). The CDR3 consists of 16 residues. The V end was cut by 2 bases, the J end by 7 bases, with 16 bases between. CDR1 is SGDLS and CDR2 is YYNGEE in the germline V gene. This chain's CDR3 is CASSVTPGSPNSPLHF. For the CDR3, the DNA is TGTGCCAGCAGCGTTACTCCAGGGTCCCCCAATTCACCCCTCCACTTT.

The V and J genes are TRBV5-6 and TRBJ2-7, with 8 positions matching TRBD1. The CDR3 has 19 residues. Germline-derived CDR1 and CDR2 are SGHDT and YYEEEE. V was pared by 3 bases and J by 4 bases, with 21 bases of the junction left unmatched. The DNA for the CDR3 is TGTGCCAGCAGCTCATTGCCGGGACAGGCCTTTCGGGGGCATTACGAGCAGTACTTC. The encoded protein is CASSSLPGQAFRGHYEQYF.

The chain employs TRBV5-6 and TRBJ1-5, with a weak D call TRBD1 (6 bases). Germline V CDR1 and CDR2: SGHDT, YYEEEE. The CDR3 loop spans 16 amino acids. V lost 0 bases, J lost 3 bases, and 13 bases lay in between. In DNA, the CDR3 is TGTGCCAGCAGCTTGGGGGCAGGGGAGACCAATCAGCCCCAGCATTTT. Its translation: CASSLGAGETNQPQHF.

This chain links TRBV4-2 with TRBJ1-6; the match to TRBD1 covers 9 bases. This CDR3 region has 16 residues. The V gene's germline CDR1 is LGHNA and CDR2 YNFKEQ. Losses at the gene ends were 3 bases for V and 8 bases for J; bases not matched to a gene: 8. Here the CDR3 reads CASSQGTQGAHSPLHF. The CDR3 DNA sequence: TGTGCCAGCAGCCAGGGAACACAGGGGGCTCATTCACCCCTCCACTTT.

This chain connects TRBV6-5 to TRBJ2-2; 7 bases line up with TRBD1. The CDR3 is 14 amino acids. Germline CDR1 reads MNHEY; CDR2 reads SVGAGI. V trimming: 6 bases; J trimming: 3 bases; junction bases outside the gene matches: 4. CDR3 bases: TGTGCCAGCAGACCGGGACAGTACACCGGGGAGCTGTTTTTT. It is translated as CASRPGQYTGELFF.

This chain uses TRBV5-4 with TRBJ1-4; 9 bases fit TRBD1. Germline V gives CDR1 SGHNT, CDR2 YYREEE (reference sequence). CDR3 length: 14 residues. The V and J ends lost 3 bases and 5 bases, in that order; junction bases with no gene match: 2. The CDR3: CASSSGTGNEKLFF. DNA for the CDR3: TGTGCCAGCAGCTCCGGGACAGGGAATGAAAAACTGTTTTTT.

The chain recombines TRBV6-5 with TRBJ2-7, with 10 positions matching TRBD1. The CDR3 totals 14 residues. Germline lookup yields CDR1 MNHEY and CDR2 SVGAGI. The V and J ends lost 6 bases and 3 bases, in that order; junction bases with no gene match: 5. CDR3 amino acids: CASSMGQGLYEQYV. In nucleotides, the CDR3 is TGTGCCAGCAGCATGGGACAGGGGCTCTACGAGCAGTACGTC.

The chain carries TRBV7-9 and TRBJ1-1; weak D call: TRBD1 (5 bases). Per germline, CDR1 SEHNR and CDR2 FQNEAQ (reference sequence). The CDR3 has 15 amino acids. V shed 5 bases and J shed 5 bases, with 18 bases lying between them. As DNA, the CDR3 is TGTGCCAGCAGCGGCGGGGCCCTGGGGTGGACTGAAGCTTTCTTT. Amino acids: CASSGGALGWTEAFF.

The chain recombines TRBV10-1 with TRBJ2-1, with TRBD2 as a possible D gene (7 bases). V lost 2 bases and J 6 bases, leaving 11 bases between the germline ends. The CDR3 length is 14 residues. Looked up from germline, CDR1 is WNHNN and CDR2 is SYGVQD (reference sequence). The CDR3 region has the DNA TGCGCCAGCAGTGAGAGGGGGGGTTTCAATGAGCAGTTCTTC. The encoded protein is CASSERGGFNEQFF.

This clone was found once. The chain uses TRBV21-1 and TRBJ2-1; TRBD1, the table's D call, lacks a check against the DNA. TRBV21-1 is classified as a pseudogene. The CDR3 is 16 amino acids. The CDR3 DNA reads as TGTGCCAGCAGCAAAGATGAAGGGGTTTTTTACAATGAGCAGTTCTTC. This gives the protein CASSKDEGVFYNEQFF.

V usage is TRBV10-1 and J usage is TRBJ2-1; 9 nucleotides line up with TRBD1. CDR1 WNHNN and CDR2 SYGVQD come from the germline V gene (reference sequence). Trimming removed 2 bases from V and 4 bases from J; junction bases left unmatched: 6. The length of the CDR3 is 16 residues. In nucleotides, the CDR3 is TGCGCCAGCAGTGAGGGACAGGGGTTAAGGTACAATGAGCAGTTCTTC. It encodes CASSEGQGLRYNEQFF.

The chain uses TRBV7-8 and TRBJ2-6; D is undetermined. V was clipped by 5 bases and J by 0 bases, with 8 bases between them. Looked up from germline, CDR1 is SGHVS and CDR2 is FQNEAQ. This CDR3 contains 15 residues. The CDR3 DNA follows: TGTGCCAGCAGCCCAGACATCTCTGGGGCCAACGTCCTGACTTTC. It is translated as CASSPDISGANVLTF.

The V and J genes are TRBV19 and TRBJ2-7, with D possibly being TRBD2 (5 bases). This CDR3 spans 15 amino acids. The V gene lost 5 bases and the J gene lost 6 bases, with 20 bases spanning the gap. CDR1 LNHDA and CDR2 SQIVND come from the germline V gene (reference sequence). The CDR3 here is CASSSGLLGPSEQYF. DNA of the CDR3: TGTGCCAGTAGTTCCGGACTGCTTGGTCCTAGCGAGCAGTACTTC.

V and J are TRBV4-1 and TRBJ2-7; TRBD1 might be the D (5 bases). CDR3 size: 15 residues. V gave up 0 bases and J gave up 2 bases, with 11 bases separating them. The germline V gene has CDR1 MGHRA and CDR2 YSYEKL. Here the CDR3 reads CASSQDWQGAYEQYF. As DNA, the CDR3 is TGCGCCAGCAGCCAAGATTGGCAGGGTGCCTACGAGCAGTACTTC.

This chain uses TRBV7-2 with TRBJ2-7; D gene uncertain. The CDR3 runs 14 residues. Trimming took 2 bases from V and 0 from J, leaving 8 bases between them. The germline V gene encodes CDR1 SGHTA and CDR2 FQGNSA. CDR3 sequence (DNA): TGTGCCAGCAGCTTAAGCTCCCTCTCCTACGAGCAGTACGTC. Protein product: CASSLSSLSYEQYV.

The chain employs TRBV6-5 and TRBJ1-6; 7 nucleotides line up with TRBD1. V was pared by 4 bases and J by 7 bases, with 4 bases of the junction left unmatched. Germline-derived CDR1 and CDR2 are MNHEY and SVGAGI. The CDR3 totals 14 residues. CDR3 protein: CASSWAGGNSPLHF. The CDR3 DNA sequence: TGTGCCAGCAGTTGGGCAGGGGGGAATTCACCCCTCCACTTT.

The CDR3 loop reads CASSQTGSLGYTF. The CDR3 coding sequence is TGTGCCAGCTCCCAGACGGGTTCCCTTGGCTACACCTTC. The V and J genes are TRBV18 and TRBJ1-2, with no clear D. This CDR3 comprises 13 residues. The germline CDR1 and CDR2 sequences are KGHSH and LQKENI. V lost 6 bases, J lost 7 bases, and 15 bases lay in between.

This chain connects TRBV5-1 to TRBJ1-4, with 9 bases lining up with TRBD1. CDR3 length: 16 amino acids. J lost 2 bases, V lost 0 bases, and 2 bases had no gene match. Germline V gives CDR1 SGHRS, CDR2 YFSETQ. CDR3 sequence reads: CASSLGDRATNEKLFF. The DNA for the CDR3 is TGCGCCAGCAGCTTGGGGGACAGGGCCACTAATGAAAAACTGTTTTTT. The complete variable domain, with remaining parts taken from reference TRBV5-1 and TRBJ1-4, reads KAGVTQTPRYLIKTRGQQVTLSCSPISGHRSVSWYQQTPGQGLQFLFEYFSETQRNKGNFPGRFSGRQFSNSRSEMNVSTLELGDSALYLCASSLGDRATNEKLFFGSGTQLSVL.